The 15 T cell receptor beta chains below come from one sample, sequenced in a study of blood T cells in healthy people across ages. A second PCR, run for about 7 to 11 cycles, used a sample-barcoded 5' primer plus a J-beta primer mix. TCRdb re-called the 5' RACE reads through MiXCR, storing one row per CDR3 protein. Among about 560,000 distinct CDR3 sequences listed, about 26% were seen once. These data are also associated with another study on T cells of mothers and their children.

The sample consisted of blood. Receptors were obtained from a boy aged 2 to 10 in good health.

The chain has TRBV20-1 and TRBJ2-1; TRBD1 matches at 9 bases. Per the germline V gene, CDR1 is DFQATT and CDR2 is SNEGSKA (reference sequence). The CDR3 extends over 14 amino acids. J lost 6 bases, V lost 4 bases, and 7 bases had no gene match. DNA for the CDR3: TGCAGTGCTATCACAGGGGGCAGCTCCAATGAGCAGTTCTTC. This codes for CSAITGGSSNEQFF.

The sample holds a few counts of this clonotype. The chain combines TRBV7-6 with TRBJ2-5; a weak D match, TRBD2 (6 bases). The CDR3 length is 14 residues. The V end lost 6 bases, the J end lost 2 bases, and 13 bases lay between the germline ends. CDR1 and CDR2 from the germline V gene are SGHVS and FNYEAQ. The CDR3, as DNA: TGTGCCAGCAGACCGGGACTCGGGCAAGAGACCCAGTACTTC. This gives the protein CASRPGLGQETQYF.

This clonotype showed up just a few times. The chain employs TRBV29-1 and TRBJ2-7; 14 positions match TRBD2. This CDR3 is built from 15 residues. The germline CDR1 and CDR2 sequences are SQVTM and ANQGSEA. Trimming at V came to 6 bases and at J to 4 bases, leaving 8 bases not matched to a gene. CDR3 sequence (DNA): TGCAGCGTCCGGACTAGCGGGAGGTCTGGGTACGAGCAGTACTTC. Translation: CSVRTSGRSGYEQYF.

A few counts support this clonotype. V is TRBV7-9 and J is TRBJ2-5; 7 bases are a match to TRBD1. The CDR3 loop spans 15 amino acids. With 2 bases clipped from V and 0 bases from J, the junction kept 3 bases outside the gene matches. Germline lookup yields CDR1 SEHNR and CDR2 FQNEAQ (reference sequence). The CDR3 region is CASSLKTGYQETQYF. CDR3 DNA sequence: TGTGCCAGCAGCTTAAAGACAGGGTACCAAGAGACCCAGTACTTC.

This clonotype was recorded a few times. The V gene is TRBV7-3, the J gene TRBJ2-2; possible D gene TRBD1, 5 bases. In germline, CDR1 is SGHTA, CDR2 FQGTGA. V gave up 3 bases and J gave up 7 bases, with 15 bases separating them. The CDR3 contains 15 residues. This chain's CDR3 is CASSFRAGNVGELFF. The CDR3 DNA follows: TGTGCCAGCAGCTTCCGGGCAGGGAATGTCGGGGAGCTGTTTTTT.

The chain carries TRBV6-6 and TRBJ1-3; D gene unclear. The CDR3 has 13 amino acids. The germline V gene has CDR1 MNHNY and CDR2 SVGAGI (reference sequence). V shed 1 base and J shed 4 bases, with 5 bases lying between them. The CDR3 spells CASSYYSGNTIYF. CDR3 bases: TGTGCCAGCAGTTACTATTCCGGAAACACCATATATTTT.

This clonotype has more than one count but fewer than ten. This rearrangement joins TRBV12-3 or TRBV12-4 to TRBJ2-3, with TRBD1 matching over 9 bases. With V trimmed by 9 bases and J by 3 bases, 7 bases remained unmatched. This CDR3 spans 14 amino acids. CDR3 sequence: CASTDRGRTDTQYF. The DNA for the CDR3 is TGTGCCAGTACGGACAGGGGCCGTACAGATACGCAGTATTTT.

This clonotype appeared many times. The V gene is TRBV7-9, the J gene TRBJ1-2; 7 nucleotides match TRBD1. Looked up from germline, CDR1 is SEHNR and CDR2 is FQNEAQ (reference sequence). The CDR3 has 12 amino acids. Unmatched junction bases numbered 1, after V lost 3 bases and J lost 6 bases. CDR3 amino acids: CASSLDRNGYTF. The CDR3 DNA reads TGTGCCAGCAGCTTGGACAGGAATGGCTACACCTTC. The variable domain in full, with the rest retrieved from reference TRBV7-9 and TRBJ1-2, is DTGVSQNPRHKITKRGQNVTFRCDPISEHNRLYWYRQTLGQGPEFLTYFQNEAQLEKSRLLSDRFSAERPKGSFSTLEIQRTEQGDSAMYLCASSLDRNGYTFGSGTRLTVV.

The chain couples TRBV11-2 to TRBJ2-5, with D tentatively TRBD2 (6 bases). CDR1 and CDR2 (germline): SGHAT, FQNNGV. The CDR3 is 20 residues long. Trimming left V 4 bases short and J 0 bases short, with 27 bases between. CDR3 nucleotide sequence: TGTGCCAGCAGCTACAAAAAGGTTCAGCGGGCAACCCCCTACCAAGAGACCCAGTACTTC. Protein sequence: CASSYKKVQRATPYQETQYF. The full variable domain, with the rest looked up from reference TRBV11-2 and TRBJ2-5, is EAGVAQSPRYKIIEKRQSVAFWCNPISGHATLYWYQQILGQGPKLLIQFQNNGVVDDSQLPKDRFSAERLKGVDSTLKIQPAKLEDSAVYLCASSYKKVQRATPYQETQYFGPGTRLLVL.

The chain uses TRBV28 and TRBJ2-7; 8 nucleotides agree with TRBD2. CDR1 is MDHEN, CDR2 SYDVKM, per germline. Unmatched junction bases numbered 3, after V lost 2 bases and J lost 0 bases. The CDR3 covers 15 residues. The CDR3 loop is CASSLVGLGSYEQYF. DNA of the CDR3: TGTGCCAGCAGTTTAGTGGGACTAGGCTCCTACGAGCAGTACTTC.

In this sample, this clonotype turned up a few times. The gene calls are TRBV7-6 and TRBJ1-1, with 7 bases fitting TRBD1. Germline assignment: CDR1 SGHVS and CDR2 FNYEAQ. J was trimmed by 4 bases and V by 5 bases; bases with no gene match: 13. The CDR3 is 16 amino acids. CDR3 sequence (DNA): TGTGCCAGCAGCCCCGGGGATAGACAGGGACCCACTGAAGCTTTCTTT. It codes for CASSPGDRQGPTEAFF.

This clonotype was seen a few times. The chain joins TRBV5-1 to TRBJ2-1; TRBD1 agrees at 10 bases. With 3 bases clipped from V and 4 bases from J, the junction kept 4 bases outside the gene matches. Germline loops: CDR1 SGHRS, CDR2 YFSETQ. The CDR3 is made up of 15 amino acids. For the CDR3, the DNA is TGCGCCAGCAGCTGGGACAGGGGACCGTACAATGAGCAGTTCTTC. It encodes CASSWDRGPYNEQFF.

This clonotype was picked up a small number of times. This sequence joins TRBV20-1 and TRBJ1-1, with 11 bases fitting TRBD1. V gave up 0 bases and J gave up 6 bases; unmatched junction bases: 9. CDR3 length equals 16 residues. Germline CDR1 reads DFQATT; CDR2 reads SNEGSKA (reference sequence). CDR3 sequence: CSARETGTGGIAEAFF. CDR3 DNA sequence: TGCAGTGCTAGAGAAACCGGGACAGGGGGTATTGCTGAAGCTTTCTTT.

A remark on this clonotype: One end of the junction is discordant with germline, which a read error may explain. The chain recombines TRBV29-1 with TRBJ2-1; TRBD2 matches 9 bases. CDR1 is SQVTM and CDR2 is ANQGSEA in the germline V gene. This CDR3 has 16 residues. CDR3 in DNA: TGCGGCGTTGGAGGGTCTAGCGGGGCGAGGAACAATGAGCAGTTCTTC. This codes for CGVGGSSGARNNEQFF.

This sequence joins TRBV12-3 or TRBV12-4 and TRBJ2-4; D possibly uses TRBD1 or TRBD2 (5 bases each). The CDR3 totals 15 residues. V lost 0 bases, J lost 5 bases, and 11 bases lay in between. The chain's CDR3 is CASSLAGLGENIQYF. As DNA, the CDR3 is TGTGCCAGCAGTTTAGCAGGGTTGGGGGAAAACATTCAGTACTTC.